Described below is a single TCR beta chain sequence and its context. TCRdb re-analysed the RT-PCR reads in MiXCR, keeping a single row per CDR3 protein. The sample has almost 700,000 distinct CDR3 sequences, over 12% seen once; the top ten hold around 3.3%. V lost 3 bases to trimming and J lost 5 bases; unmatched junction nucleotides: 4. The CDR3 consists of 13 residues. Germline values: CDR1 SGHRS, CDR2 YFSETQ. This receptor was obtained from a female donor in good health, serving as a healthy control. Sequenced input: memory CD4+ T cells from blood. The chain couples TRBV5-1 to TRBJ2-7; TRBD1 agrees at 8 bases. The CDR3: CASSSGQANEQYF. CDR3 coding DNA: TGCGCCAGCAGCTCGGGACAGGCCAACGAGCAGTACTTC.